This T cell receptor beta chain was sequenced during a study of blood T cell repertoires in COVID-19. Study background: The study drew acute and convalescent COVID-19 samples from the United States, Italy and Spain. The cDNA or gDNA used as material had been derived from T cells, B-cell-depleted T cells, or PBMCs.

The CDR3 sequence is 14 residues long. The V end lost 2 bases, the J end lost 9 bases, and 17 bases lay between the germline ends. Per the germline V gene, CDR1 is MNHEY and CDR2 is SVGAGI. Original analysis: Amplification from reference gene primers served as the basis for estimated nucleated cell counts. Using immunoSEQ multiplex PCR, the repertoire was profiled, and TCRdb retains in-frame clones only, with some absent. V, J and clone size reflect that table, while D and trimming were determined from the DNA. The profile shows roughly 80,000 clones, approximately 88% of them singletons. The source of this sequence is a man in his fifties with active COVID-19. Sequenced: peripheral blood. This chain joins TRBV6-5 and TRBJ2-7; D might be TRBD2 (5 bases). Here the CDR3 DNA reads TGTGCCAGCAGTTACGAGGACCGGGATTCGGTGCAGTACTTC. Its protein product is CASSYEDRDSVQYF.